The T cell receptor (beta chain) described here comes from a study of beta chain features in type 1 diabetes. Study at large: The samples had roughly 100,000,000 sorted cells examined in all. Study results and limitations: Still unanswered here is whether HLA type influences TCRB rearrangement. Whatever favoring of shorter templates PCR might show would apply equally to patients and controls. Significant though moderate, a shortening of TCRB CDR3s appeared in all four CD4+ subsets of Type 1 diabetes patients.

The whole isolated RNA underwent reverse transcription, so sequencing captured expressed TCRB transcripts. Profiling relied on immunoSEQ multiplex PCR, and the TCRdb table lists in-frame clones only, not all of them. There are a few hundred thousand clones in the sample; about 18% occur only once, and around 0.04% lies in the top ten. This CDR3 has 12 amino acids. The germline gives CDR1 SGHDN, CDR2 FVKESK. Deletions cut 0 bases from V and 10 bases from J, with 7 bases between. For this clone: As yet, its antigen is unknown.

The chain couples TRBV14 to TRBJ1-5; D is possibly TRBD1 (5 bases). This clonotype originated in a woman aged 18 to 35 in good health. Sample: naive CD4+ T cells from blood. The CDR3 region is CASSQDDRPQHF. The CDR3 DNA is TGTGCCAGCAGCCAAGACGACAGACCCCAGCATTTT. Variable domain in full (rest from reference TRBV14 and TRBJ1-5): EAGVTQFPSHSVIEKGQTVTLRCDPISGHDNLYWYRRVMGKEIKFLLHFVKESKQDESGMPNNRFLAERTGGTYSTLKVQPAELEDSGVYFCASSQDDRPQHFGDGTRLSIL.